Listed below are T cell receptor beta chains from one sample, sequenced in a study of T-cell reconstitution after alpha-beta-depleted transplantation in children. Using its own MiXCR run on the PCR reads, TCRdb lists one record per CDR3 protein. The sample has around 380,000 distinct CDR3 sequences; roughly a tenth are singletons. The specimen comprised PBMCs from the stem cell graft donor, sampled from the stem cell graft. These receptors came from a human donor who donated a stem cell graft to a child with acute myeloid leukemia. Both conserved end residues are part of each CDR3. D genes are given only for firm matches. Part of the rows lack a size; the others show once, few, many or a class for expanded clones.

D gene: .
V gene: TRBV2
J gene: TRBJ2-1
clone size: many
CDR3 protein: CASSPSQEQFF
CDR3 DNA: TGTGCCAGCAGCCCTTCCCAGGAGCAGTTCTTC

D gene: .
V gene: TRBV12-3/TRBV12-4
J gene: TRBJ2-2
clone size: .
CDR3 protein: CASSLRQLVTGELFF
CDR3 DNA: TGTGCCAGCAGTTTAAGACAGTTAGTAACCGGGGAGCTGTTTTTT

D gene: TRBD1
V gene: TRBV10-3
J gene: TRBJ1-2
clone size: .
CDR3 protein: CAISESQQGAGGYTF
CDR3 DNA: TGTGCCATCAGTGAGTCGCAGCAGGGGGCAGGTGGCTACACCTTC

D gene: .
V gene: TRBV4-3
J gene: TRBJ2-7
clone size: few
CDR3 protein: CASSQAPGQYEQYF
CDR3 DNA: TGCGCCAGCAGCCAAGCCCCAGGTCAGTACGAGCAGTACTTC

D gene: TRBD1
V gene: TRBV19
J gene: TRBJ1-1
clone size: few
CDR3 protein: CASSIATGLMNTEAFF
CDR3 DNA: TGTGCCAGTAGTATAGCGACAGGGTTGATGAACACTGAAGCTTTCTTT

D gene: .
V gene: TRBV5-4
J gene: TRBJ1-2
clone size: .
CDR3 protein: CASSLVDTYGYTF
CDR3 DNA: TGTGCCAGCAGCTTGGTCGACACCTATGGCTACACCTTC

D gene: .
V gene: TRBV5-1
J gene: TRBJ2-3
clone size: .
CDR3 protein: CASRQSQGYTDTQYF
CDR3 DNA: TGCGCCAGCAGACAATCACAGGGTTACACAGATACGCAGTATTTT

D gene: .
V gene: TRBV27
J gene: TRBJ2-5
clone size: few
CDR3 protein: CASSFWGLGETQYF
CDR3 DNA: TGTGCCAGCAGTTTTTGGGGGCTCGGGGAGACCCAGTACTTC

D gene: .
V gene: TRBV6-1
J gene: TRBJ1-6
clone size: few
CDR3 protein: CASSGPERISPLHF
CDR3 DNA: TGTGCCAGCAGTGGCCCAGAACGGATTTCACCCCTCCACTTT

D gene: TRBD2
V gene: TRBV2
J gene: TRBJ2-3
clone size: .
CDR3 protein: CASLGLAGGETSTDTQYF
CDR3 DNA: TGTGCCAGCCTGGGACTAGCGGGGGGGGAGACTAGCACAGATACGCAGTATTTT

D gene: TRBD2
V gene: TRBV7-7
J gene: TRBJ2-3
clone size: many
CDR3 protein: CASSLRDLAGHPTVTQYF
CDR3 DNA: TGTGCTAGCAGCTTAAGGGATCTAGCGGGGCACCCTACTGTGACGCAGTATTTT

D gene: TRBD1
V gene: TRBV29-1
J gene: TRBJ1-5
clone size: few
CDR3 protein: CSVSWTGNQPQHF
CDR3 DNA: TGCAGCGTTTCTTGGACAGGAAATCAGCCCCAGCATTTT

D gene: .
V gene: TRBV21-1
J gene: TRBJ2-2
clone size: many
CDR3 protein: CASSTQQGNGELFF
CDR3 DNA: TGTGCCAGCAGCACCCAACAGGGGAACGGGGAGCTGTTTTTT

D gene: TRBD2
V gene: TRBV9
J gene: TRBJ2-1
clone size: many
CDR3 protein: CASSVQAGSGRYNEQFF
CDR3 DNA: TGTGCCAGCAGCGTCCAAGCTGGTAGCGGGAGGTACAATGAGCAGTTCTTC

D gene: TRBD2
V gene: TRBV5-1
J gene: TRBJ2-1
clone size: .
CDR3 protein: CASSLGTSGVFEQFF
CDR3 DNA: TGCGCCAGCAGCTTAGGGACTAGCGGGGTTTTTGAGCAGTTCTTC

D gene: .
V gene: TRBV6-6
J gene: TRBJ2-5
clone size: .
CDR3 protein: CASSQTSQETQYF
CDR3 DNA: TGTGCCAGCAGTCAGACGAGTCAAGAGACCCAGTACTTC

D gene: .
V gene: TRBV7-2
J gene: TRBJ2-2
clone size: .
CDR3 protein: CASSWTGTYTGELFF
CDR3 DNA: TGTGCCAGCAGCTGGACCGGGACCTACACCGGGGAGCTGTTTTTT